Following are 8 T cell receptor beta chains from one sample sequenced in a study of breast tumors, draining lymph nodes, adjacent tissues. Axillary draining lymph nodes of breast cancer patients supplied the node samples. TCRdb analysed the multiplex PCR reads with MiXCR anew, one entry per CDR3 protein. The table has some 170,000 distinct CDR3 sequences, around 33% seen once. The sample was axillary lymph node tissue. The receptor source for this set is a female donor with breast cancer. Some clones in this sample may be carry-over from other donors' samples.

This clonotype was counted ten times or more. A single base separates this from a much larger clone, so it may be a read error. The V gene is TRBV2, the J gene TRBJ1-2; D is perhaps TRBD1 (5 bases). Germline V gene sequence: CDR1 SNHLY, CDR2 FYNNEI. The CDR3 is made up of 16 amino acids. CDR3 in DNA: TGTGCCAGCAGTGAGCGCGGGACCATACGCGACTATGGCTGCACCTTC. Translating it yields CASSERGTIRDYGCTF.

About this clonotype: Relative to the germline gene, one junction end is altered; a read error may explain this. The chain has TRBV28 and TRBJ2-7, with 8 positions matching TRBD1. Germline lookup yields CDR1 MDHEN and CDR2 SYDVKM. The CDR3 runs 14 residues. The CDR3 bases are TGTGCCAGCACCAGATCAGGGGGCAGGAACGAGCAGCACTTC. It encodes CASTRSGGRNEQHF.

This clonotype was seen repeatedly, ten times or more. V gene TRBV6-6 combines with J gene TRBJ1-2, with D hard to call. The CDR3 totals 16 residues. The V end was cut by 0 bases, the J end by 4 bases, with 15 bases between. Germline V gives CDR1 MNHNY, CDR2 SVGAGI (reference sequence). The CDR3 DNA reads TGTGCCAGCAGTTACTCGAGTCTCGTGCTAACCTATGGCTACACCTTC. It specifies CASSYSSLVLTYGYTF.

This clonotype was found many times. The chain joins TRBV7-8 to TRBJ2-2; TRBD1 matches 8 bases. J lost 5 bases, V lost 2 bases, and 10 bases had no gene match. Germline lookup yields CDR1 SGHVS and CDR2 FQNEAQ. This CDR3 is 17 amino acids long. The DNA for the CDR3 is TGTGCCAGCAGCTTACGCCAGGGACAGGCGGCTACCGGGGAGCTGTTTTTT. The encoded protein is CASSLRQGQAATGELFF.

This clonotype was counted between two and nine times. Given a much more abundant clone one base away, this may be a read error. The chain uses TRBV5-6 and TRBJ2-5, with D perhaps TRBD2 (6 bases). The CDR3 runs to 17 residues. Trimming pared 4 bases from V and 1 base from J, leaving 20 bases between. Looked up from germline, CDR1 is SGHDT and CDR2 is YYEEEE. This chain's CDR3 is CASSHSTTGGFQETQYF. In DNA, the CDR3 is TGTGCCAGCAGCCATTCGACTACCGGGGGTTTCCAAGAGACCCAGTACTTC.

The chain carries TRBV7-8 and TRBJ1-5; a weak D match, TRBD1 (5 bases). Trimming left V 1 base short and J 3 bases short, with 16 bases between. CDR3 size: 17 residues. Germline assignment: CDR1 SGHVS and CDR2 FQNEAQ. CDR3 protein: CASSLGLPGRINQPQHF. The CDR3 DNA reads as TGTGCCAGCAGCTTAGGACTACCGGGACGCATCAATCAGCCCCAGCATTTT.

Regarding this clonotype: A read error is possible here, since a much larger clone lies one base away. V gene TRBV5-4 combines with J gene TRBJ1-2; D call uncertain. This CDR3 comprises 12 residues. Germline CDR1 is SGHNT and CDR2 is YYREEE (reference sequence). The CDR3 sequence is CAAGTISYGSTF. In DNA form, the CDR3 reads TGTGCCGCAGGAACTATCTCGTATGGCTCCACCTTC.

The chain recombines TRBV6-6 with TRBJ2-2, with TRBD2 matching over 11 bases. V shed 5 bases and J 7 bases; nucleotides not matched to a gene: 6. The CDR3 sequence is 15 residues long. From germline, CDR1 is MNHNY and CDR2 SVGAGI (reference sequence). The CDR3 is CASSTPTSGNGELFF. The DNA of the CDR3 is TGTGCCAGCAGTACGCCGACTAGCGGGAACGGGGAGCTGTTTTTT.